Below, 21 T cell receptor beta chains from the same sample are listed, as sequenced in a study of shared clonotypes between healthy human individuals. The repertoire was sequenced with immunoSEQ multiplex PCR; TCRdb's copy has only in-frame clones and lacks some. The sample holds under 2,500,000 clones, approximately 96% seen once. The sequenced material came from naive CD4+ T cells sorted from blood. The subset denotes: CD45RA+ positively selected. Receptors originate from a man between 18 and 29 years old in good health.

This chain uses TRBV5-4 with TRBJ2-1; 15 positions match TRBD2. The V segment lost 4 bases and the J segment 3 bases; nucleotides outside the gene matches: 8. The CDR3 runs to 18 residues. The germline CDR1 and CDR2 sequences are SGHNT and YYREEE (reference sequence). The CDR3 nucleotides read TGTGCCAGCAGCCCAGGTGGACTAGCGGGAGGGGTCTACAATGAGCAGTTCTTC. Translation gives CASSPGGLAGGVYNEQFF.

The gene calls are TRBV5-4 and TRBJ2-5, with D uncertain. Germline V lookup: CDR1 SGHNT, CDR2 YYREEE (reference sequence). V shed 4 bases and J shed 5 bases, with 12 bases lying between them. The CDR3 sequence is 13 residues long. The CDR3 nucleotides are TGTGCCAGCAGCCCGTCCTTCTTTGAGACCCAGTACTTC. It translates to CASSPSFFETQYF.

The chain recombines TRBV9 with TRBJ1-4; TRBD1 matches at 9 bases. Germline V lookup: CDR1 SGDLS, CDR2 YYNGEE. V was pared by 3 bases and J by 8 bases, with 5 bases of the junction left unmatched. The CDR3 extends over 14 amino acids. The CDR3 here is CASSAQGAQEKLFF. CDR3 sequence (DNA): TGTGCCAGCAGCGCACAGGGGGCACAAGAAAAACTGTTTTTT.

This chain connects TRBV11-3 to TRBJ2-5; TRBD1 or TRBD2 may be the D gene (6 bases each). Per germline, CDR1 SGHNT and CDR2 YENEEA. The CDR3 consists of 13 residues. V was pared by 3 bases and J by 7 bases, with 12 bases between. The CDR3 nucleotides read TGTGCCAGCAGCTTGGTGAAGGGGGGGACCCAGTACTTC. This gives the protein CASSLVKGGTQYF.

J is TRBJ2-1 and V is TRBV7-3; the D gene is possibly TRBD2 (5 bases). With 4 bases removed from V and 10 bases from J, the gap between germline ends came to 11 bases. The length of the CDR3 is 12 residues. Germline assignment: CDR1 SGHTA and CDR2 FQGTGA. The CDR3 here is CASSSSPGEQFF. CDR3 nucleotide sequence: TGTGCCAGCAGCTCTAGCCCCGGGGAGCAGTTCTTC.

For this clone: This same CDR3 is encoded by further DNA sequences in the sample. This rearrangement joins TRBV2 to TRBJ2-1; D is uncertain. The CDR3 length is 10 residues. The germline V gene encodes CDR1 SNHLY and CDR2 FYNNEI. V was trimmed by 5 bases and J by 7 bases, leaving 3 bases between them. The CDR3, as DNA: TGTGCCAGCAGTAATAATGAGCAGTTCTTC. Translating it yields CASSNNEQFF.

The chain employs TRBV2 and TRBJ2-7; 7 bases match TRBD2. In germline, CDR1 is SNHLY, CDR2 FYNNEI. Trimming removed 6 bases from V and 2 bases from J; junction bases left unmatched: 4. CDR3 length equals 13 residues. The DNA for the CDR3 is TGTGCCAGCAGGGCGGGGGAACCCTACGAGCAGTACTTC. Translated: CASRAGEPYEQYF. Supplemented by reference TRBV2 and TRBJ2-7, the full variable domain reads EPEVTQTPSHQVTQMGQEVILRCVPISNHLYFYWYRQILGQKVEFLVSFYNNEISEKSEIFDDQFSVERPDGSNFTLKIRSTKLEDSAMYFCASRAGEPYEQYFGPGTRLTVT.

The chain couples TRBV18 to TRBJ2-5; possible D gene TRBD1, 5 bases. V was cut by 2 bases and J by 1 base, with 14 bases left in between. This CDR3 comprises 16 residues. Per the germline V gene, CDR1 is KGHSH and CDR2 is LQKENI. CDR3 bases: TGTGCCAGCTCACCAGGGGCAGGGATCGGCCAAGAGACCCAGTACTTC. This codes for CASSPGAGIGQETQYF.

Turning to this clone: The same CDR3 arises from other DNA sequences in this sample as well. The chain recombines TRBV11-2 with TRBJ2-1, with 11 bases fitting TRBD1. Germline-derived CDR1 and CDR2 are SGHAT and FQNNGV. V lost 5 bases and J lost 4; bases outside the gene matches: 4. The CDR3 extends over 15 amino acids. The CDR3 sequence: CASSLDRGPYNEQFF. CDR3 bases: TGTGCCAGCAGCCTGGACAGGGGGCCATACAATGAGCAGTTCTTC.

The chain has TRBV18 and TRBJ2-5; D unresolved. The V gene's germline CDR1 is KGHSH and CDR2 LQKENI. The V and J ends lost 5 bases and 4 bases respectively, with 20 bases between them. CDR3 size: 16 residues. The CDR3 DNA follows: TGTGCCAGCTCAACCACGGTTTGGAAGGGCCCAGAGACCCAGTACTTC. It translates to CASSTTVWKGPETQYF.

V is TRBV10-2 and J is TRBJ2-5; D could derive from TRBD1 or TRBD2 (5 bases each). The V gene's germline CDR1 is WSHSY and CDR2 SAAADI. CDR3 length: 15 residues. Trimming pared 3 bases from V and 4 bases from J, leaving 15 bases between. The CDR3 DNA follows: TGCGCCAGCAGTGAAGTCGGGAAAGGGGTAGAGACCCAGTACTTC. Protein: CASSEVGKGVETQYF.

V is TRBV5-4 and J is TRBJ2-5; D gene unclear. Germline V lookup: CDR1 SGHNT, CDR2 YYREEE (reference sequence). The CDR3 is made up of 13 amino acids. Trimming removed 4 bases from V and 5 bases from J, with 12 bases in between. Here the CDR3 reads CASSLKISETQYF. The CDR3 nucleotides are TGTGCCAGCAGCCTAAAGATCTCGGAGACCCAGTACTTC. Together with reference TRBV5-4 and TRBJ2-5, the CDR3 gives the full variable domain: ETGVTQSPTHLIKTRGQQVTLRCSSQSGHNTVSWYQQALGQGPQFIFQYYREEENGRGNFPPRFSGLQFPNYSSELNVNALELDDSALYLCASSLKISETQYFGPGTRLLVL.

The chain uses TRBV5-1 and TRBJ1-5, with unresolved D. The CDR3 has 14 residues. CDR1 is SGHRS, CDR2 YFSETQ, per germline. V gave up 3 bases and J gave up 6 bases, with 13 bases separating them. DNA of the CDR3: TGCGCCAGCAGCTCGGGCGAGGGTGGTCAGCCCCAGCATTTT. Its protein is CASSSGEGGQPQHF.

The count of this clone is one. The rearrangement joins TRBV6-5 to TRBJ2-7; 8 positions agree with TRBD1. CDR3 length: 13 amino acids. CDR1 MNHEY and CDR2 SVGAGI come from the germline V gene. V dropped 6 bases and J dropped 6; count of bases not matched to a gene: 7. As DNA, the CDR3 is TGTGCCAGCAGCCCGGGACAGGTCATCGAGCAGTACTTC. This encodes CASSPGQVIEQYF.

CDR3 loop: CASGSSGPPLREQYF. CDR3 DNA sequence: TGTGCTAGTGGTTCCTCCGGGCCCCCTTTGAGAGAGCAGTACTTC. This chain uses TRBV12-5 with TRBJ2-7; unclear D gene. Deletions cut 4 bases from V and 7 bases from J, with 20 bases between. Germline V gene data show CDR1 as LGHNT and CDR2 as FRNRAP. The CDR3 totals 15 residues.

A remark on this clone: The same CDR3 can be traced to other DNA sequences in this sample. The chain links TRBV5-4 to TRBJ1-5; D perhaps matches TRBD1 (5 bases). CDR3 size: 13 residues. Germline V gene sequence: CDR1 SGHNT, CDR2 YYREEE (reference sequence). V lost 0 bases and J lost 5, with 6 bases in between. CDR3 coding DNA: TGTGCCAGCAGCTTGGGGGGGGATCAGCCCCAGCATTTT. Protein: CASSLGGDQPQHF. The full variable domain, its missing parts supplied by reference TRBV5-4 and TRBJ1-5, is ETGVTQSPTHLIKTRGQQVTLRCSSQSGHNTVSWYQQALGQGPQFIFQYYREEENGRGNFPPRFSGLQFPNYSSELNVNALELDDSALYLCASSLGGDQPQHFGDGTRLSIL.

The CDR3 DNA reads TGCGCCAGCAGCCAAGCATCCACGGCGACCAATTCACCCCTCCACTTT. This encodes CASSQASTATNSPLHF. The V call is TRBV4-3, the J call TRBJ1-6; D is uncertain. From germline, CDR1 is LGHNA and CDR2 YSLEER. The CDR3 is 16 amino acids. Trimming cost V 1 base and J 7 bases, with 14 bases left between them.

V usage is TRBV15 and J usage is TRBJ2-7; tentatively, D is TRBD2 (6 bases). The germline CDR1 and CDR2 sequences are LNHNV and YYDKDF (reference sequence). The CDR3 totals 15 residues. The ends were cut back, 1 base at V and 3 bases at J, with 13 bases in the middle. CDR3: CATSRAPAGHYEQYF. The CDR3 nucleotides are TGTGCCACCAGCAGAGCCCCAGCGGGCCACTACGAGCAGTACTTC.

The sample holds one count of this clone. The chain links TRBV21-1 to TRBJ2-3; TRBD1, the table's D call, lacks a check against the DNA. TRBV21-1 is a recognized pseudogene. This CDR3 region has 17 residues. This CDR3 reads CASSNFSQGSSTDTQYF. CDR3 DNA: TGTGCCAGCAGCAATTTCTCGCAGGGCTCGTCGACAGATACGCAGTATTTT.

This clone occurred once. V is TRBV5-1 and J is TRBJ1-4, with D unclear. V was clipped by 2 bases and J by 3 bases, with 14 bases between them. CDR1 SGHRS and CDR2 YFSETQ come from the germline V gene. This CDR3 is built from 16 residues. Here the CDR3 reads CASSFDPHGANEKLFF. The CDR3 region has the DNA TGCGCCAGCAGCTTCGACCCCCACGGGGCTAATGAAAAACTGTTTTTT.

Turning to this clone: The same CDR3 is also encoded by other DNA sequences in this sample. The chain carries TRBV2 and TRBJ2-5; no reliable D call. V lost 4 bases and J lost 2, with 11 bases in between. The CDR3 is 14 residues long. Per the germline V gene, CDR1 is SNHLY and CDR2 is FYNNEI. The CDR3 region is CASSVNRGQETQYF. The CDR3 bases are TGTGCCAGCAGTGTGAATCGAGGTCAAGAGACCCAGTACTTC.